These T cell receptor beta chains were read from a single sample in a study of cytomegalovirus exposure and HLA in healthy donors. This table comes from immunoSEQ multiplex PCR, and its TCRdb copy is limited to in-frame clones, with some not included. Here the sample spans fewer than 200,000 clones, over 60% being singletons. Sequenced material: PBMCs. The receptors come from a woman aged 45-65 years in good health and CMV-seropositive. The CDR3 runs from the conserved cysteine through the conserved F or W. The D gene is left open where the match is weak. Expanded clones are given a class, and other clones once, few, many or no size at all.

V	D	size	J	CDR3	DNA
TRBV29-1	NA	NA	TRBJ2-3	CSVVPLAASTDTQYF	TGCAGCGTTGTCCCGTTAGCGGCCAGCACAGATACGCAGTATTTT
TRBV2	NA	NA	TRBJ2-2	CASRKEGTGELFF	TGTGCCAGCAGGAAGGAGGGAACCGGGGAGCTGTTTTTT
TRBV7-9	NA	NA	TRBJ1-2	CASSYPDSPNYGYTF	TGTGCCAGCAGCTACCCGGACAGCCCTAACTATGGCTACACCTTC
TRBV14	NA	NA	TRBJ1-2	CASSQVTGSLYGYTF	TGTGCCAGCAGCCAAGTAACGGGATCCCTCTATGGCTACACCTTC
TRBV30	TRBD1	NA	TRBJ1-5	CAWSRQGAHQPQHF	TGTGCCTGGAGTAGACAGGGGGCTCATCAGCCCCAGCATTTT
TRBV4-3	TRBD2	NA	TRBJ2-5	CASSQASGETQYF	TGCGCCAGCAGCCAAGCTAGCGGAGAGACCCAGTACTTC
TRBV10-2	TRBD1	NA	TRBJ1-2	CASGEYGTVYGYTF	TGCGCCAGCGGGGAATACGGGACAGTGTATGGCTACACCTTC
TRBV7-9	NA	NA	TRBJ2-1	CASRAGVGSGVENEQFF	TGTGCCAGCAGAGCGGGTGTCGGTAGCGGCGTGGAGAATGAGCAGTTCTTC
TRBV10-1	NA	NA	TRBJ2-7	CASRTGRRSYEQYF	TGCGCCAGCAGGACAGGCCGCAGGTCCTACGAGCAGTACTTC
TRBV5-4	NA	NA	TRBJ2-5	CASSSASGTQYF	TGTGCCAGCAGCTCGGCCTCGGGGACCCAGTACTTC
TRBV6-1	NA	few	TRBJ2-5	CASSAYRGQETQYF	TGTGCCAGCAGTGCGTATCGGGGGCAAGAGACCCAGTACTTC
TRBV9	NA	NA	TRBJ2-7	CASSVGSSSYEQYF	TGTGCCAGCAGCGTAGGGTCGAGTAGCTACGAGCAGTACTTC
TRBV29-1	NA	NA	TRBJ1-2	CSVEGRGYTF	TGCAGCGTTGAAGGCCGGGGCTACACCTTC
TRBV7-9	NA	NA	TRBJ2-7	CASSLSGGYEQYF	TGTGCCAGCAGCTTAAGTGGAGGCTACGAGCAGTACTTC
TRBV2	TRBD2	NA	TRBJ2-6	CASVPGLAGASSGANVLTF	TGTGCCTCCGTTCCGGGACTAGCGGGAGCCTCCTCTGGGGCCAACGTCCTGACTTTC
TRBV29-1	TRBD1	NA	TRBJ2-3	CSAGGMKDTQYF	TGCAGCGCAGGGGGCATGAAAGATACGCAGTATTTT
TRBV11-2	NA	NA	TRBJ2-7	CASRSETYEQYF	TGTGCCAGCAGGTCGGAGACCTACGAGCAGTACTTC
TRBV7-2	TRBD1	NA	TRBJ2-7	CASGAGTGSYEQYF	TGTGCCAGCGGCGCGGGGACAGGGAGCTACGAGCAGTACTTC
TRBV5-1	NA	NA	TRBJ2-3	CASSLMARSSTDTQYF	TGCGCCAGCAGCTTGATGGCCAGATCTAGCACAGATACGCAGTATTTT
TRBV5-4	TRBD1	NA	TRBJ1-4	CASSFARGRGEKLFF	TGTGCCAGCAGCTTTGCCAGGGGGCGGGGTGAAAAACTGTTTTTT
TRBV10-3	NA	once	TRBJ2-6	CAISDGQNSGANVLTF	TGTGCCATCAGTGATGGTCAGAACTCTGGGGCCAACGTCCTGACTTTC
TRBV5-6	NA	NA	TRBJ1-1	CASSLGESTEAFF	TGTGCCAGCAGCTTGGGCGAGAGCACTGAAGCTTTCTTT
TRBV5-4	TRBD1	NA	TRBJ2-7	CASSQTGAIFEEQYF	TGTGCCAGCAGTCAAACAGGGGCGATATTCGAGGAGCAGTACTTC
TRBV6-5	TRBD2	few	TRBJ2-5	CASSYSTSGGETQYF	TGTGCCAGCAGTTACTCGACTAGCGGGGGAGAGACCCAGTACTTC
TRBV2	NA	NA	TRBJ2-1	CASKVSHITNLGISMRQTNEQFF	TGTGCCAGCAAGGTCAGTCATATAACGAACCTCGGAATAAGCATGAGACAGACGAATGAGCAGTTCTTC
TRBV7-2	NA	NA	TRBJ1-5	CASTEGPGQPQHF	TGTGCCAGCACCGAAGGTCCGGGTCAGCCCCAGCATTTT
TRBV28	NA	NA	TRBJ1-2	CASSLDRNVVGVPNYGYTF	TGTGCCAGCAGTCTGGACAGAAACGTTGTGGGTGTCCCAAACTATGGCTACACCTTC
TRBV27	TRBD2	NA	TRBJ2-3	CASSLILAGGPTDTQYF	TGTGCCAGCAGTTTAATCCTAGCGGGAGGGCCTACAGATACGCAGTATTTT
TRBV19	TRBD2	NA	TRBJ2-3	CASSRGGRWTSGIEDTQYF	TGTGCCAGTAGTAGGGGGGGGCGATGGACTAGCGGGATCGAAGATACGCAGTATTTT
TRBV18	NA	NA	TRBJ2-4	CASSPPGVTKNIQYF	TGTGCCAGCTCACCACCGGGAGTTACCAAAAACATTCAGTACTTC
TRBV4-3	TRBD1	NA	TRBJ2-5	CASSQDSGGGWETQYF	TGCGCCAGCAGCCAAGATTCAGGGGGCGGTTGGGAGACCCAGTACTTC
TRBV15	TRBD2	NA	TRBJ2-7	CATSSRARTSGAYEQYF	TGTGCCACCAGCAGCCGTGCCAGGACTAGCGGGGCCTACGAGCAGTACTTC
TRBV30	TRBD1	NA	TRBJ1-2	CAWNLPYRGGGYTF	TGTGCCTGGAATCTCCCCTACAGGGGTGGAGGCTACACCTTC
TRBV19	TRBD1	once	TRBJ1-2	CASSIENRGDYGYTF	TGTGCCAGTAGTATAGAGAACAGGGGGGACTATGGCTACACCTTC
TRBV19	NA	NA	TRBJ1-1	CASSPTGNTEAFF	TGTGCCAGTAGCCCGACTGGGAACACTGAAGCTTTCTTT
TRBV30	NA	NA	TRBJ1-2	CAWDRNYGYTF	TGTGCCTGGGACAGGAACTATGGCTACACCTTC
TRBV30	NA	NA	TRBJ1-5	CAWGGSGQPQHF	TGTGCCTGGGGGGGCTCCGGTCAGCCCCAGCATTTT
TRBV5-1	NA	NA	TRBJ1-4	CASTRDSNEKLFF	TGCGCCAGCACTCGAGACAGTAATGAAAAACTGTTTTTT
TRBV7-2	NA	NA	TRBJ1-2	CASSSSLYGYTF	TGTGCCAGCAGCTCGAGTCTGTATGGCTACACCTTC
TRBV4-1	NA	NA	TRBJ1-5	CASSQDAGGGNQPQHF	TGCGCCAGCAGCCAAGATGCGGGGGGCGGCAATCAGCCCCAGCATTTT
TRBV5-6	TRBD1	NA	TRBJ2-1	CASWNRDRARNEQFF	TGTGCCAGCTGGAACCGGGACAGGGCAAGAAATGAGCAGTTCTTC
TRBV11-2	TRBD2	NA	TRBJ2-7	CASSLGGGGLALPQQYF	TGTGCCAGCAGCTTAGGGGGTGGGGGACTAGCATTACCCCAGCAGTACTTC
TRBV6-5	NA	once	TRBJ1-2	CASSSRPGESNYGYTF	TGTGCCAGCAGTTCCAGGCCAGGGGAATCAAACTATGGCTACACCTTC
TRBV27	NA	NA	TRBJ2-2	CASSAGTTRTGELFF	TGTGCCAGCAGTGCCGGGACAACTAGAACCGGGGAGCTGTTTTTT
TRBV13	NA	NA	TRBJ2-3	CASSSRKAGDTQYF	TGTGCCAGCAGCTCCCGAAAAGCGGGAGATACGCAGTATTTT
TRBV7-7	NA	NA	TRBJ1-3	CASSLEEGSGNTIYF	TGTGCTAGCAGCTTGGAGGAAGGCTCTGGAAACACCATATATTTT
TRBV30	NA	NA	TRBJ2-3	CAWERQGGGTDTQYF	TGTGCCTGGGAGAGACAGGGCGGGGGCACAGATACGCAGTATTTT
TRBV4-2	NA	NA	TRBJ2-5	CASSQEASVETQYF	TGTGCCAGCAGCCAAGAGGCTAGCGTCGAGACCCAGTACTTC
TRBV6-1	TRBD1	NA	TRBJ1-2	CASRDRGGGYTF	TGTGCCAGCAGAGACAGGGGTGGAGGCTACACCTTC
TRBV10-1	NA	NA	TRBJ2-1	CASSAQGDNEQFF	TGCGCCAGCAGTGCCCAAGGGGACAATGAGCAGTTCTTC
TRBV15	NA	NA	TRBJ2-1	CATSRDAGRQYNEQFF	TGTGCCACCAGCAGAGATGCGGGGAGGCAATACAATGAGCAGTTCTTC
TRBV6-7	NA	NA	TRBJ2-3	CASSYSIPPEDTQYF	TGTGCCAGCAGTTACTCGATACCCCCTGAGGATACGCAGTATTTT
TRBV29-1	NA	few	TRBJ1-5	CSVAGGSGNQPQHF	TGCAGCGTCGCCGGGGGGTCGGGCAATCAGCCCCAGCATTTT
TRBV5-1	TRBD2	NA	TRBJ2-1	CASSLTSGVLNEQFF	TGCGCCAGCAGCTTGACTAGCGGGGTCCTCAATGAGCAGTTCTTC
TRBV27	NA	NA	TRBJ1-2	CASSLSAAWGLNYGYTF	TGTGCCAGCAGTTTATCGGCGGCTTGGGGGCTTAACTATGGCTACACCTTC
TRBV6-1	TRBD1	NA	TRBJ2-7	CASSAQGVYEQYF	TGTGCCAGCAGTGCACAGGGGGTCTACGAGCAGTACTTC